This T cell receptor beta chain was identified in a study of blood T cell repertoires in COVID-19. In the source study's methods: Using reference gene primer amplification, nucleated cell counts were estimated. The assay was immunoSEQ multiplex PCR, and TCRdb's table has in-frame clones only and misses some. The V and J calls and clone size were taken over from that table, and D and trimming were inferred from the DNA. The table records some 160,000 clones, approximately 90% of them present only once. CDR1 MDHEN and CDR2 SYDVKM come from the germline V gene. Trimming cost V 6 bases and J 3 bases, with 15 bases left between them. The CDR3 runs 15 residues.

The material sequenced was peripheral blood. The chain employs TRBV28 and TRBJ1-3, with D possibly TRBD1 on 6 matching bases. This clonotype was sampled from a man between 18 and 35 years old with COVID-19, enrolled during active disease. CDR3 residues: CASSRGQQVGNTIYF. For the CDR3, the DNA is TGTGCCAGCAGCCGTGGACAGCAAGTTGGAAACACCATATATTTT.